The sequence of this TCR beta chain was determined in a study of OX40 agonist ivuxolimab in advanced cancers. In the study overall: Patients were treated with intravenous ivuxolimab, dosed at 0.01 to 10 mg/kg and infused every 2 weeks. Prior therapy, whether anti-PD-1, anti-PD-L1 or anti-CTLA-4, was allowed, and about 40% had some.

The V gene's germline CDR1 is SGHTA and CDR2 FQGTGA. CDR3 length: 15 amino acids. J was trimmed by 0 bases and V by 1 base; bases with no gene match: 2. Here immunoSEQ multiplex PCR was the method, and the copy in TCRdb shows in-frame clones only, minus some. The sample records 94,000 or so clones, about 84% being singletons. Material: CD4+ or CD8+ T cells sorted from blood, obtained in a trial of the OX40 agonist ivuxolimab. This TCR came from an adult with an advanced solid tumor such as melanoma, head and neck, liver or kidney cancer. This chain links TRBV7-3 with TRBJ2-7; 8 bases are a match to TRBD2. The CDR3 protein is CASSLKAGGSYEQYF. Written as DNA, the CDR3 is TGTGCCAGCAGCTTAAAGGCGGGGGGCTCCTACGAGCAGTACTTC.